Shown below are 27 T cell receptor beta chains from a single sample sequenced in a study of blood T cell repertoires in COVID-19. Libraries were prepared by immunoSEQ multiplex PCR; TCRdb keeps only in-frame clonotypes and omits some of them. The sample consists of approximately 52,000 clones, 70% to 90% of them appearing once. Sequencing was done on a sample of peripheral blood. Receptors originate from a man between 65 and 85 years old with acute or convalescent COVID-19.

The chain joins TRBV6-5 to TRBJ2-2; perhaps TRBD2 as D (6 bases). V shed 6 bases and J shed 1 base, with 12 bases lying between them. This CDR3 region has 15 residues. The germline CDR1 and CDR2 sequences are MNHEY and SVGAGI. The CDR3 loop reads CASRGIGGNTGELFF. CDR3 in DNA: TGTGCCAGCAGGGGAATCGGGGGGAACACCGGGGAGCTGTTTTTT.

A single count supports this clone. This sequence joins TRBV13 and TRBJ2-5, with D unclear. The CDR3 totals 13 residues. The germline V gene encodes CDR1 PRHDT and CDR2 FYEKMQ (reference sequence). The ends were cut back, 1 base at V and 4 bases at J, with 7 bases in the middle. The CDR3: CASSLDGGETQYF. CDR3 DNA sequence: TGTGCCAGCAGCTTAGATGGCGGAGAGACCCAGTACTTC.

The CDR3 is CAISGTGDEQFF. CDR3 bases: TGTGCCATCAGTGGTACGGGAGATGAGCAGTTCTTC. The J gene is TRBJ2-1, the V gene TRBV10-3, with D perhaps matching TRBD2 (6 bases). Germline V gene lookup returns CDR1 ENHRY and CDR2 SYGVKD. V was pared by 4 bases and J by 8 bases, with 9 bases between. The CDR3 sequence is 12 residues long.

This chain uses TRBV21-1 with TRBJ2-2; TRBD1, the table's D call, lacks a check against the DNA. TRBV21-1 is assigned pseudogene status. The CDR3 contains 17 residues. The CDR3 bases are TGTGCCAGCAGCAAAGACGACGGGACACCGCGTGGCGGGGAGCTGTTTTTT. It encodes CASSKDDGTPRGGELFF.

This clone came up a few times. The rearrangement links TRBV19 to TRBJ1-5, with 7 bases aligning to TRBD1. The J segment lost 7 bases and the V segment lost 5 bases, leaving 11 bases of the junction unmatched. Germline loops: CDR1 LNHDA, CDR2 SQIVND (reference sequence). The CDR3 length is 15 residues. The CDR3 DNA is TGTGCCAGTAGTTTCCTGACAGGGCCAGGGCAGCCCCAGCATTTT. It specifies CASSFLTGPGQPQHF.

This clone has just a few counts. The chain joins TRBV4-3 to TRBJ1-4; 7 positions agree with TRBD1. The CDR3 has 13 residues. V shed 4 bases and J 5 bases; nucleotides not matched to a gene: 1. From germline, CDR1 is LGHNA and CDR2 YSLEER. CDR3 DNA sequence: TGCGCCAGCAGCCGGGACAGAAATGAAAAACTGTTTTTT. It codes for CASSRDRNEKLFF.

Only one count was recorded for this clone. This chain connects TRBV28 to TRBJ1-2, with no clear D. The CDR3 contains 13 residues. CDR1 is MDHEN, CDR2 SYDVKM, per germline. Trimming cost V 6 bases and J 3 bases, with 11 bases left between them. CDR3 nucleotide sequence: TGTGCCAGCAGCTGGGGAGGCCACTATGGCTACACCTTC. Amino acids: CASSWGGHYGYTF.

This chain links TRBV21-1 with TRBJ1-2; the table names TRBD1, a call not compared with the DNA. TRBV21-1 constitutes a pseudogene. CDR3 length equals 19 residues. CDR3 nucleotides: TGTGCCAGCAGCAAAGGTATGAAGGGGTTCCCGAAGCTGCACTATGGCTACACCTTC. Translating gives CASSKGMKGFPKLHYGYTF.

In its sample, this clone ranks as medium-sized. The rearrangement joins TRBV16 to TRBJ2-5, with 8 bases that match TRBD1. Looked up from germline, CDR1 is KGHSY and CDR2 is FQNENV. This CDR3 has 13 residues. The junction had 2 bases not matched to a gene; V was cut back by 4 bases and J by 4 bases. Here the CDR3 DNA reads TGTGCCAGCAGCCCAGGACAGGGAGAGACCCAGTACTTC. Translated: CASSPGQGETQYF.

This chain joins TRBV6-5 and TRBJ1-2, with a weak D call TRBD1 (6 bases). The CDR3 is 16 amino acids. Trimming left V 0 bases short and J 1 base short, with 12 bases between. CDR1 and CDR2 from the germline V gene are MNHEY and SVGAGI. The CDR3 nucleotides are TGTGCCAGCAGTTACTCGGGGGCAGGGAGTAACTATGGCTACACCTTC. Amino acids: CASSYSGAGSNYGYTF.

V gene TRBV5-1 combines with J gene TRBJ2-1, with 9 bases matching TRBD2. Germline V lookup: CDR1 SGHRS, CDR2 YFSETQ. Germline trimming cut 4 bases from V and 7 bases from J; bases unmatched to any gene: 9. The CDR3 is 15 amino acids. CDR3 in amino acids: CASSLGTSTVNEQFF. The DNA of the CDR3 is TGCGCCAGCAGCCTAGGGACTAGCACTGTTAATGAGCAGTTCTTC.

In DNA form, the CDR3 reads TGTGCCAGCTCACTAAGAGACAGGGGCGGCTATGGCTACACCTTC. Protein: CASSLRDRGGYGYTF. This chain joins TRBV18 and TRBJ1-2, with TRBD1 matching 8 bases. The CDR3 is 15 amino acids. Unmatched junction bases numbered 8, after V lost 4 bases and J lost 4 bases. Germline values: CDR1 KGHSH, CDR2 LQKENI.

This clone was detected once. This chain connects TRBV21-1 to TRBJ1-5. TRBV21-1 is deemed a pseudogene. This CDR3 is 15 amino acids long. CDR3 in DNA: TGTGCCAGCAGGGAGGAAGGGAGGGGATGGCAGCCCCAGCATTTT. Translation: CASREEGRGWQPQHF.

V and J are TRBV6-5 and TRBJ2-5, with TRBD1 matching over 7 bases. This CDR3 has 13 amino acids. V dropped 8 bases and J dropped 3; count of bases not matched to a gene: 6. The germline V gene encodes CDR1 MNHEY and CDR2 SVGAGI. Written as DNA, the CDR3 is TGTGCCAGCGGAGACAGGGTGGAAGAGACCCAGTACTTC. Protein product: CASGDRVEETQYF.

The chain combines TRBV5-4 with TRBJ2-2, with TRBD1 as a possible D gene (7 bases). This CDR3 has 16 residues. The V and J ends lost 4 bases and 4 bases respectively, with 17 bases between them. Germline CDR1 is SGHNT and CDR2 is YYREEE (reference sequence). In DNA, the CDR3 is TGTGCCAGCAGCGGAGGGACAGAAGTTGGCACCGGGGAGCTGTTTTTT. Amino acid sequence: CASSGGTEVGTGELFF.

This sequence joins TRBV7-2 and TRBJ2-3, with 10 bases identical to TRBD2. The CDR3 has 15 amino acids. Per germline, CDR1 SGHTA and CDR2 FQGNSA. Unmatched junction bases numbered 7, after V lost 7 bases and J lost 3 bases. CDR3: CASTLRLAGTDTQYF. In nucleotides, the CDR3 is TGTGCCAGCACCCTGAGACTAGCGGGTACAGATACGCAGTATTTT. Variable domain in full (rest from reference TRBV7-2 and TRBJ2-3): GAGVSQSPSNKVTEKGKDVELRCDPISGHTALYWYRQSLGQGLEFLIYFQGNSAPDKSGLPSDRFSAERTGGSVSTLTIQRTQQEDSAVYLCASTLRLAGTDTQYFGPGTRLTVL.

The rearrangement uses TRBV13 and TRBJ1-6, with D perhaps TRBD1 (6 bases). Germline V gene data show CDR1 as PRHDT and CDR2 as FYEKMQ (reference sequence). Trimming shortened V by 1 base and J by 9 bases, and 13 bases separated the two germline ends. The CDR3 covers 15 residues. The CDR3 nucleotides are TGTGCCAGCAGCTTAGTTCCAGGGGTCGGTTCACCCCTCCACTTT. Translating gives CASSLVPGVGSPLHF.

This clone was seen once. The chain combines TRBV27 with TRBJ2-7; TRBD1 agrees at 8 bases. Trimming at V came to 2 bases and at J to 0 bases, leaving 6 bases not matched to a gene. This CDR3 is 16 amino acids long. Germline lookup yields CDR1 MNHEY and CDR2 SMNVEV (reference sequence). In nucleotides, the CDR3 is TGTGCCAGCAGTTTAAGACAGGGGCAACCCTCCTACGAGCAGTACTTC. As protein: CASSLRQGQPSYEQYF.

The V call is TRBV24-1, the J call TRBJ1-2; 8 bases map to TRBD1. From germline, CDR1 is KGHDR and CDR2 SFDVKD. The CDR3 is 13 residues long. J was trimmed by 7 bases and V by 5 bases; bases with no gene match: 5. CDR3 loop: CATSGTGFGGYTF. CDR3 in DNA: TGTGCCACCAGTGGGACAGGGTTCGGTGGCTACACCTTC.

The gene calls are TRBV10-2 and TRBJ1-1; tentatively, D is TRBD1 (5 bases). From germline, CDR1 is WSHSY and CDR2 SAAADI. V was pared by 3 bases and J by 0 bases, with 11 bases between. The CDR3 contains 15 residues. CDR3: CASSDTRALNTEAFF. The CDR3 DNA follows: TGCGCCAGCAGTGACACCAGGGCCCTGAACACTGAAGCTTTCTTT.

The chain has TRBV4-3 and TRBJ2-7; 7 bases match TRBD2. Per germline, CDR1 LGHNA and CDR2 YSLEER. This CDR3 has 15 amino acids. The V and J ends lost 4 bases and 2 bases, in that order; junction bases with no gene match: 8. This CDR3 is CASSRREPPPYEQYF. The CDR3 DNA is TGCGCCAGCAGCCGGCGGGAGCCACCCCCCTACGAGCAGTACTTC.

The V call is TRBV27, the J call TRBJ2-3, with a weak D call TRBD2 (6 bases). The length of the CDR3 is 15 residues. The germline gives CDR1 MNHEY, CDR2 SMNVEV (reference sequence). Trimming removed 0 bases from V and 4 bases from J, with 11 bases in between. In nucleotides, the CDR3 is TGTGCCAGCAGTTTATCGGAGGGTTTTTCAGATACGCAGTATTTT. Translating it yields CASSLSEGFSDTQYF.

The genes are TRBV2 and TRBJ1-2; the D gene is possibly TRBD1 (6 bases). This CDR3 has 13 amino acids. Germline values: CDR1 SNHLY, CDR2 FYNNEI. The V end was cut by 3 bases, the J end by 8 bases, with 13 bases between. This chain's CDR3 is CASSDRGLGGYTF. As DNA, the CDR3 is TGTGCCAGCAGTGACAGGGGTTTGGGGGGCTACACCTTC.

The genes are TRBV9 and TRBJ2-1, with D possibly TRBD1 on 5 matching bases. CDR1 SGDLS and CDR2 YYNGEE come from the germline V gene. This CDR3 has 16 residues. V was pared by 0 bases and J by 6 bases, with 16 bases between. The CDR3 DNA sequence: TGTGCCAGCAGCGTAGGGGGCCCCCTCGCCTCCAATGAGCAGTTCTTC. Protein sequence: CASSVGGPLASNEQFF.

In DNA, the CDR3 is TGCGCCAGCAGCCGCGAAAAAGGGAGAGATACGCAGTATTTT. Protein: CASSREKGRDTQYF. V is TRBV4-1 and J is TRBJ2-3, with D possibly being TRBD2 (5 bases). Trimming left V 4 bases short and J 5 bases short, with 13 bases between. Germline-derived CDR1 and CDR2 are MGHRA and YSYEKL. This CDR3 contains 14 residues.

The CDR3 sequence: CASSQDFGRANEKLFF. The CDR3 bases are TGCGCCAGCAGCCAAGATTTTGGGAGGGCTAATGAAAAACTGTTTTTT. The rearrangement links TRBV4-3 to TRBJ1-4; D gene ambiguous. Trimming removed 0 bases from V and 3 bases from J, with 11 bases in between. Germline-derived CDR1 and CDR2 are LGHNA and YSLEER. The CDR3 extends over 16 amino acids.

The chain couples TRBV7-8 to TRBJ2-7; D remains unclear. The CDR3 totals 14 residues. V lost 0 bases, J lost 5 bases, and 11 bases lay in between. Germline values: CDR1 SGHVS, CDR2 FQNEAQ. The DNA of the CDR3 is TGTGCCAGCAGCTTAGCACCGGCAAGCGACGAGCAGTACGTC. This codes for CASSLAPASDEQYV.